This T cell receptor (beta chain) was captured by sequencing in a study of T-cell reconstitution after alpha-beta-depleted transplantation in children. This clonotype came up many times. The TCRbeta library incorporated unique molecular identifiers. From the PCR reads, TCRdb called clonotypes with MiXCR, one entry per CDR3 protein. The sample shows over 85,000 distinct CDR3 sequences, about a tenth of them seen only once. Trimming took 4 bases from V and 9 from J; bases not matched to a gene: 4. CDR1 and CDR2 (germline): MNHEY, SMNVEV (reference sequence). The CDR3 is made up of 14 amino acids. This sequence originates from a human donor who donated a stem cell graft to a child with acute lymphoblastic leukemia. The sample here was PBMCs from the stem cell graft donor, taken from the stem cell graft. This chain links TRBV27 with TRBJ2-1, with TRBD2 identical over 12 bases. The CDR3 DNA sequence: TGTGCCAGCAGTTCACCACTAGCGGGAGGTGAGCAGTTCTTC. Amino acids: CASSSPLAGGEQFF.